This T cell receptor beta chain was captured by sequencing in a study of patients and donors after allogeneic stem cell transplantation. Germline V gene sequence: CDR1 DFQATT, CDR2 SNEGSKA (reference sequence). V was shortened by 5 bases and J by 1 base, with 11 bases between the two germline ends. The CDR3 covers 13 residues. This clonotype was found many times. TCRdb fed the RT-PCR reads into MiXCR, producing one record per CDR3 protein. Among about 960,000 distinct CDR3 sequences listed, about a sixth were seen once. V and J are TRBV20-1 and TRBJ1-2; a weak D match, TRBD1 (6 bases). The sequenced sample consisted of blood, either unsorted or a sorted T cell fraction (not recorded which). This TCR was sampled from a human donor who was either an allogeneic HSCT recipient or a stem cell or donor lymphocyte infusion donor (not recorded which). It is not recorded whose cells these are; they may come from a transplant donor. DNA for the CDR3: TGCAGTGCTCCCAGGGGTAATAACTATGGCTACACCTTC. Translated, it gives CSAPRGNNYGYTF.